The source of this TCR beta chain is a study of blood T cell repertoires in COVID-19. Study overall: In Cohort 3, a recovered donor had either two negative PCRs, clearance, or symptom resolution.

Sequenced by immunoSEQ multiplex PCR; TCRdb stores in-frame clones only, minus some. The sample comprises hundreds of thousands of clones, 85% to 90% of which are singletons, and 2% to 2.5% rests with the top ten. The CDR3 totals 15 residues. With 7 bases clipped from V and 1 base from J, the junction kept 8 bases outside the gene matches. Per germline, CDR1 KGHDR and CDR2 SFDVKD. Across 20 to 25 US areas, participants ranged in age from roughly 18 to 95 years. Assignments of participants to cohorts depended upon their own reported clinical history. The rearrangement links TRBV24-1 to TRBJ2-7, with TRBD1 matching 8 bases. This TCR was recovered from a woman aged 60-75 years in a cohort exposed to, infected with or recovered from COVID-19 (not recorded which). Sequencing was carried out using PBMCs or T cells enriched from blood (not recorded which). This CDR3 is CATSSGGAGSYEQYF. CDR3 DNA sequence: TGTGCCACCAGCTCAGGGGGCGCAGGATCCTACGAGCAGTACTTC.